These T cell receptor beta chains were read from a single sample in a study of blood T cells in healthy people across ages. TCRdb called the 5' RACE reads again in MiXCR, with one record for every CDR3 protein. The data contain 600,000 to 1,000,000 distinct CDR3 sequences, around 25% of them seen just once; the ten biggest clones take up more than 3%. These data were also filed under a second study, of T cells of mothers and their children.

Sequencing was done on a sample of blood. These receptors were collected from a boy younger than 18 in good health. CDR3s leave out the opening cysteine and the closing phenylalanine or tryptophan. D genes are given only for firm matches.

NA,TRBJ2-4,TRBV28,ASSYGTRLAKNIQY
TRBD1,TRBJ2-7,TRBV9,ASSVDDRDEQY
TRBD1,NA,TRBV2,ASRQNRQGETQY
NA,NA,TRBV27,ASSPGGSLGNMFYEQY
NA,TRBJ2-2,TRBV12-5,ASGLGQTNTGELF
NA,TRBJ1-1,TRBV7-9,ASSLGPMTEAF
NA,TRBJ2-7,TRBV11-1,ASSSGPHLEQY
NA,TRBJ2-5,TRBV2,AGIRQSQETQY
TRBD1,TRBJ1-1,TRBV2,ASSVGDRGGTEAF
TRBD1,TRBJ2-7,TRBV5-1,ASSSSGQGRYEQY
TRBD2,TRBJ2-4,TRBV5-6,ASSLGRANIQY
TRBD1,TRBJ1-1,TRBV5-1,ASSLQGGATEAF
TRBD1,TRBJ2-5,TRBV7-2,ASSLNRGSQETQY
NA,TRBJ2-3,TRBV6-1,ASMWRYGPSTDTQY
TRBD2,TRBJ2-7,TRBV7-3,ASSLRTSGGPPQY
TRBD2,TRBJ2-3,TRBV28,ACSLRQRGGDTQY
NA,TRBJ2-1,TRBV21-1,ASSKSSRTYNEQF
TRBD1,TRBJ1-6,TRBV6-2/TRBV6-3,ASRPTGQTNSPLH
NA,TRBJ2-2,TRBV4-1,ASSAGEGSFGELF
TRBD1,TRBJ2-5,TRBV4-3,ASSQRDRGLETQY
NA,TRBJ1-2,TRBV14,ASSQRRTFNYGYT
NA,TRBJ1-6,TRBV7-9,ASSRGAANSPLH
NA,TRBJ2-5,TRBV7-9,ASSPRTGSPGGQETQY
TRBD2,TRBJ2-5,TRBV11-2,ACRIAGAGETQY
NA,TRBJ1-2,TRBV5-6,ASSSWTVYGYT
TRBD1,TRBJ2-1,TRBV11-1,ASSPRTGGNEQF
NA,TRBJ2-5,TRBV7-9,ASSPAPGPQETQY
NA,TRBJ2-4,TRBV5-1,ASSLDQGGLFLRY
NA,NA,TRBV10-3,AISENGRSSYEQY
NA,TRBJ2-1,TRBV5-4,ASSLEIGDEQF
NA,TRBJ1-2,TRBV3-1,ASSPKTGFSGGYT
NA,TRBJ2-2,TRBV29-1,SVVYGASTGELF
TRBD1,TRBJ1-6,TRBV28,ASKSLTGDNSPLH
NA,TRBJ1-1,TRBV5-1,ASSSSPKVEAF
TRBD2,TRBJ2-7,TRBV20-1,SAGIGGSSYEQY
TRBD2,TRBJ2-4,TRBV28,ASSSWDYLAKNIQY
TRBD2,TRBJ2-5,TRBV20-1,SAVGTSGAYETQY
TRBD2,TRBJ2-7,TRBV28,ASNWSGVSDEQY
TRBD1,TRBJ2-3,TRBV7-2,ASSLTETGGRSTDTQY
NA,TRBJ1-2,TRBV6-2/TRBV6-3,AIRNWNGYT
NA,TRBJ2-2,TRBV2,ASTPSGKSTGELF